The 16 T cell receptor beta chains reported below all come from one sample, sequenced in a study of control samples from healthy donors and cancer patients. TCRdb's table, derived via immunoSEQ multiplex PCR, lists solely in-frame clones and lacks some. In the table there are about 130,000 clones, approximately 84% of which are singletons. The sequencing sample was made of blood. These receptors were collected from a man in his late teens or twenties in good health.

CDR3 amino acids: CASSRDRGDYEQYF. The CDR3 DNA follows: TGCGCCAGCAGCAGAGACAGGGGGGACTACGAGCAGTACTTC. The chain is built from TRBV4-1 and TRBJ2-7; TRBD1 agrees at 9 bases. Trimming removed 5 bases from V and 3 bases from J; junction bases left unmatched: 5. There are 14 residues in the CDR3. Per germline, CDR1 MGHRA and CDR2 YSYEKL.

Only one count was recorded for this clone. V gene TRBV18 combines with J gene TRBJ1-2; TRBD1 might be the D (5 bases). The CDR3 covers 14 residues. Trimming left V 3 bases short and J 6 bases short, with 14 bases between. Germline V lookup: CDR1 KGHSH, CDR2 LQKENI. The CDR3 nucleotides are TGTGCCAGCTCACCGCCCGGAGTAGGGGATGGCTACACCTTC. Translating gives CASSPPGVGDGYTF.

The rearrangement joins TRBV5-6 to TRBJ2-4; perhaps TRBD1 as D (5 bases). Trimming took 0 bases from V and 0 from J, leaving 7 bases between them. Germline V gene lookup returns CDR1 SGHDT and CDR2 YYEEEE. The CDR3 is 15 residues long. CDR3 region: CASSLEQVAKNIQYF. DNA for the CDR3: TGTGCCAGCAGCTTGGAACAGGTAGCCAAAAACATTCAGTACTTC.

This chain joins TRBV27 and TRBJ1-5, with 7 positions matching TRBD1. The V gene's germline CDR1 is MNHEY and CDR2 SMNVEV (reference sequence). J lost 7 bases, V lost 8 bases, and 8 bases had no gene match. The CDR3 spans 13 residues. The CDR3 region is CASGRGRGQPQHF. The CDR3 DNA is TGTGCCAGCGGAAGGGGGCGCGGACAGCCCCAGCATTTT.

This clone was observed a single time. This rearrangement joins TRBV12-5 to TRBJ1-6, with 7 bases lining up with TRBD1. Unmatched junction bases numbered 12, after V lost 1 base and J lost 6 bases. The CDR3 is made up of 18 amino acids. The germline V gene encodes CDR1 LGHNT and CDR2 FRNRAP. The CDR3 sequence: CASGLGSSTGRRNSPLHF. The CDR3 bases are TGTGCTAGTGGTTTGGGAAGTTCGACAGGGCGACGTAATTCACCCCTCCACTTT. The variable domain in full, with the rest retrieved from reference TRBV12-5 and TRBJ1-6, is DARVTQTPRHKVTEMGQEVTMRCQPILGHNTVFWYRQTMMQGLELLAYFRNRAPLDDSGMPKDRFSAEMPDATLATLKIQPSEPRDSAVYFCASGLGSSTGRRNSPLHFGNGTRLTVT.

This chain links TRBV2 with TRBJ1-6; D is perhaps TRBD1 (5 bases). CDR3 size: 16 residues. Trimming left V 7 bases short and J 7 bases short, with 20 bases between. Germline V gene sequence: CDR1 SNHLY, CDR2 FYNNEI. CDR3 nucleotides: TGTGCCAGCACGGTTCAGGGTTTCGTAGACAATTCACCCCTCCACTTT. It codes for CASTVQGFVDNSPLHF.

V gene TRBV6-5 combines with J gene TRBJ2-1; 7 bases match TRBD1. The CDR3 has 15 amino acids. Germline-derived CDR1 and CDR2 are MNHEY and SVGAGI. With 4 bases clipped from V and 4 bases from J, the junction kept 7 bases outside the gene matches. CDR3 region: CASSWDSRLYNEQFF. CDR3 DNA sequence: TGTGCCAGCAGTTGGGACAGCCGACTATACAATGAGCAGTTCTTC.

This CDR3 reads CASSVGQGLANTEAFF. In DNA form, the CDR3 reads TGTGCCAGCAGCGTAGGACAGGGGTTGGCGAACACTGAAGCTTTCTTT. The chain employs TRBV9 and TRBJ1-1, with TRBD1 identical over 8 bases. V shed 0 bases and J 1 base; nucleotides not matched to a gene: 5. Germline V gene lookup returns CDR1 SGDLS and CDR2 YYNGEE. This CDR3 region has 16 residues.

This sequence joins TRBV5-1 and TRBJ2-1; no firm D call. From germline, CDR1 is SGHRS and CDR2 YFSETQ. The CDR3 covers 16 residues. V was cut by 1 base and J by 8 bases, with 19 bases left in between. The CDR3 bases are TGCGCCAGCAGCTTGAGGCGTGCGGAGCTGGCGGATGAGCAGTTCTTC. Encoded protein: CASSLRRAELADEQFF.

The CDR3 DNA reads TGTGCCAGCAGTGAAGCGCTTCGGGCCACAGATACGCAGTATTTT. It yields the protein CASSEALRATDTQYF. The chain combines TRBV2 with TRBJ2-3; no firm D call. Germline values: CDR1 SNHLY, CDR2 FYNNEI. The CDR3 is made up of 15 amino acids. Trimming removed 0 bases from V and 2 bases from J, with 9 bases in between.

This chain links TRBV7-9 with TRBJ2-7; D ambiguous. The length of the CDR3 is 16 residues. V lost 6 bases and J 3 bases, leaving 21 bases between the germline ends. The germline V gene has CDR1 SEHNR and CDR2 FQNEAQ (reference sequence). DNA for the CDR3: TGTGCCAGCAGTTACGATCTCCCCCCCAGATTCTACGAGCAGTACTTC. Translation: CASSYDLPPRFYEQYF.

This clone appeared a single time. The genes are TRBV7-2 and TRBJ1-3; maybe TRBD1 (6 bases). CDR1 and CDR2 from the germline V gene are SGHTA and FQGNSA. The V end was cut by 8 bases, the J end by 0 bases, with 14 bases between. CDR3 length: 15 amino acids. CDR3 in amino acids: CASAGQLSSGNTIYF. DNA for the CDR3: TGTGCCAGCGCGGGACAACTGAGCTCTGGAAACACCATATATTTT. Filled out from reference TRBV7-2 and TRBJ1-3, the complete variable domain reads GAGVSQSPSNKVTEKGKDVELRCDPISGHTALYWYRQSLGQGLEFLIYFQGNSAPDKSGLPSDRFSAERTGGSVSTLTIQRTQQEDSAVYLCASAGQLSSGNTIYFGEGSWLTVV.

The V call is TRBV5-1, the J call TRBJ2-7; D might be TRBD1 or TRBD2, each matching 5 bases. CDR1 SGHRS and CDR2 YFSETQ come from the germline V gene. V was pared by 4 bases and J by 6 bases, with 11 bases between. The CDR3 runs to 12 residues. The CDR3 sequence: CASSPRGTEQYF. The CDR3 region has the DNA TGCGCCAGCAGCCCCCGTGGGACCGAGCAGTACTTC.

The chain couples TRBV9 to TRBJ2-1; 14 bases are shared with TRBD2. The V gene's germline CDR1 is SGDLS and CDR2 YYNGEE. The trim removed 4 bases at V and 15 bases at J, leaving 15 bases unmatched. This CDR3 is built from 16 residues. The DNA of the CDR3 is TGTGCCAGCAGCACCCGCGGGGGGACTAGCGGGAGAGGGATGTTCTTC. Its protein product is CASSTRGGTSGRGMFF.

This clone was recorded a few times. The V and J genes are TRBV6-5 and TRBJ1-2; a weak D match, TRBD1 (6 bases). Germline assignment: CDR1 MNHEY and CDR2 SVGAGI. This CDR3 comprises 13 residues. The V and J ends lost 7 bases and 4 bases respectively, with 13 bases between them. This chain's CDR3 is CASTSTGFYGYTF. CDR3 coding DNA: TGTGCCAGCACGAGCACAGGGTTCTATGGCTACACCTTC.

This clone appeared a single time. This sequence joins TRBV7-3 and TRBJ2-3; D may be TRBD1 (6 bases). The length of the CDR3 is 15 residues. The V end was cut by 5 bases, the J end by 3 bases, with 15 bases between. The germline V gene encodes CDR1 SGHTA and CDR2 FQGTGA. CDR3 region: CASSTGQTLTDTQYF. DNA for the CDR3: TGTGCCAGCAGCACCGGACAGACTTTAACAGATACGCAGTATTTT.